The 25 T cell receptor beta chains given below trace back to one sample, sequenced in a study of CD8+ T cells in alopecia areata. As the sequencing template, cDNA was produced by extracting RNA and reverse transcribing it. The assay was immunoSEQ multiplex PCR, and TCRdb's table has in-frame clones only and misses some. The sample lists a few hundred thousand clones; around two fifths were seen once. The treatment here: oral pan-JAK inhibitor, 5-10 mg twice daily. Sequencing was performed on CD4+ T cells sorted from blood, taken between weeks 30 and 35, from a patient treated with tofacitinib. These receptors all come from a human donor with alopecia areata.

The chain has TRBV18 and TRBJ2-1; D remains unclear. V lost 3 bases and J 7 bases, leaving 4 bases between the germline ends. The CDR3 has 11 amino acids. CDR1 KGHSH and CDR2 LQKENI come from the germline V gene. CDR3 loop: CASSPSNEQFF. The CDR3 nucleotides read TGTGCCAGCTCACCGTCGAATGAGCAGTTCTTC.

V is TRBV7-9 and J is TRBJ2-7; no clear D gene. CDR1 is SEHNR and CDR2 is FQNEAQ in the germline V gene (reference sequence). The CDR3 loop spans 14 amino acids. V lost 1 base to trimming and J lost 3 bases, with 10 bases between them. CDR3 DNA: TGTGCCAGCAGCTTAGGTCTGGGCCTCTACGAGCAGTACTTC. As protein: CASSLGLGLYEQYF.

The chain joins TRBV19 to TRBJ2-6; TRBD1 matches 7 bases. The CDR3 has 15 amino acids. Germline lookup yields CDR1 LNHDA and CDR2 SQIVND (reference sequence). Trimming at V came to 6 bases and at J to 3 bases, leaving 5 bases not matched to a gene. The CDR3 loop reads CASRATGVGANVLTF. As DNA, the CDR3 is TGTGCCAGTAGAGCCACAGGGGTTGGGGCCAACGTCCTGACTTTC.

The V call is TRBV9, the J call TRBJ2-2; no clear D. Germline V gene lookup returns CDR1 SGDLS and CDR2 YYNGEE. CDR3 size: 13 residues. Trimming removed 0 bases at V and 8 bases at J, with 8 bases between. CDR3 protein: CASSVGLSGELFF. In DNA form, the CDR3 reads TGTGCCAGCAGCGTAGGGTTGAGTGGGGAGCTGTTTTTT.

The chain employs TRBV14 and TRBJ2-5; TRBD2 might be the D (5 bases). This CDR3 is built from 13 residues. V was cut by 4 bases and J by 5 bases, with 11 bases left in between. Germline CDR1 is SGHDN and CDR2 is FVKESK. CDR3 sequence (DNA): TGTGCCAGCAGCCGACGAGGGTCCGAGACCCAGTACTTC. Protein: CASSRRGSETQYF.

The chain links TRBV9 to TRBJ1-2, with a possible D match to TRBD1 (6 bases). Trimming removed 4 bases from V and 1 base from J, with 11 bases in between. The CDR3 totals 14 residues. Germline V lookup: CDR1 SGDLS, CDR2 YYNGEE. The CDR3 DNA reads TGTGCCAGCAGCCGGACAGTTCTTAACTATGGCTACACCTTC. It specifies CASSRTVLNYGYTF.

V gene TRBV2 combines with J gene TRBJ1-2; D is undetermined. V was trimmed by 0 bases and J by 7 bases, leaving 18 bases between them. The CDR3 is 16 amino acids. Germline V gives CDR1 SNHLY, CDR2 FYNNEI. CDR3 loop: CASSEAGIRAERGYTF. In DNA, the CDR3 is TGTGCCAGCAGTGAAGCAGGAATACGGGCTGAGCGTGGCTACACCTTC.

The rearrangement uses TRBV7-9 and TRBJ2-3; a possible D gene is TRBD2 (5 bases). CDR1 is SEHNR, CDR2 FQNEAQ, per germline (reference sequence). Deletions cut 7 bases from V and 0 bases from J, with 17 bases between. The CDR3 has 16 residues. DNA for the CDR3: TGTGCCAGCACCCCACCCGGGCGGGCTAGCACAGATACGCAGTATTTT. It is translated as CASTPPGRASTDTQYF.

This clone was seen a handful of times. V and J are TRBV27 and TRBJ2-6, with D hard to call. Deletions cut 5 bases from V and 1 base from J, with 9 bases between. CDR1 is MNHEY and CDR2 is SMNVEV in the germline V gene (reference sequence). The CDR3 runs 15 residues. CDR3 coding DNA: TGTGCCAGCAGTAGTCTTCAGTCTGGGGCCAACGTCCTGACTTTC. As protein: CASSSLQSGANVLTF.

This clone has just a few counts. This CDR3 reads CASSFTAGVAGELFF. The CDR3 nucleotides are TGTGCCAGCAGCTTTACGGCGGGAGTGGCCGGGGAGCTGTTTTTT. The chain uses TRBV7-2 and TRBJ2-2; 7 nucleotides align to TRBD2. Germline V gene data show CDR1 as SGHTA and CDR2 as FQGNSA. The length of the CDR3 is 15 residues. Losses at the gene ends were 3 bases for V and 6 bases for J; bases not matched to a gene: 7.

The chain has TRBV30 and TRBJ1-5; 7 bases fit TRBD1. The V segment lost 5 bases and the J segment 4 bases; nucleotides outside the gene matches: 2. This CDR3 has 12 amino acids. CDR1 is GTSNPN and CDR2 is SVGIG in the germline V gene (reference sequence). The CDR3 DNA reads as TGTGCCTGGGGACAGGAAAATCAGCCCCAGCATTTT. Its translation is CAWGQENQPQHF.

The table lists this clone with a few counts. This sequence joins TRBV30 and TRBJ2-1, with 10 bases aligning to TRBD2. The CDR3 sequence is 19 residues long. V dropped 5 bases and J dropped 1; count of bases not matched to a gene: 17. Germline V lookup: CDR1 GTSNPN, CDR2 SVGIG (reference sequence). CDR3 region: CAWGGWTAGGRSSYNEQFF. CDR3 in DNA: TGTGCCTGGGGTGGCTGGACAGCGGGAGGGCGGTCTTCCTACAATGAGCAGTTCTTC.

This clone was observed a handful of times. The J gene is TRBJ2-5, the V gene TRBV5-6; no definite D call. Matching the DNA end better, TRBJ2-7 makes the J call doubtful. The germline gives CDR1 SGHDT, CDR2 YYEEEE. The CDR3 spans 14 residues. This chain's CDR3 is CASSLLSSPYEQYF. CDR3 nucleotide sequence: TGTGCCAGCAGCTTGCTGTCCTCCCCCTACGAGCAGTACTTC.

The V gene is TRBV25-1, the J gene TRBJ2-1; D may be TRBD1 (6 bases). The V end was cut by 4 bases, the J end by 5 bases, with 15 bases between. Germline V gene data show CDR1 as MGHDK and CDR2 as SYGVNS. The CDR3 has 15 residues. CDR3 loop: CASSGRTVVHNEQFF. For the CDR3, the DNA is TGTGCCAGCAGTGGACGGACAGTAGTCCACAATGAGCAGTTCTTC.

The CDR3 nucleotides read TGTGCCAGCGGGCCCGAGACAGAGAATTCACCCCTCCACTTT. Translated: CASGPETENSPLHF. J is TRBJ1-6 and V is TRBV14, with D maybe TRBD1 (5 bases). V gave up 8 bases and J gave up 7 bases, with 15 bases separating them. CDR3 length: 14 residues. Germline V gene lookup returns CDR1 SGHDN and CDR2 FVKESK.

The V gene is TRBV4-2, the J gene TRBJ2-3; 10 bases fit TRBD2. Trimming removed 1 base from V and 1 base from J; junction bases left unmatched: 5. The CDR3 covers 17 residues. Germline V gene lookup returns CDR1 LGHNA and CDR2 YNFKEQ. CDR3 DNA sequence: TGTGCCAGCAGCCAAGGCCGGACTAGCGGCGGCACAGATACGCAGTATTTT. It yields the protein CASSQGRTSGGTDTQYF.

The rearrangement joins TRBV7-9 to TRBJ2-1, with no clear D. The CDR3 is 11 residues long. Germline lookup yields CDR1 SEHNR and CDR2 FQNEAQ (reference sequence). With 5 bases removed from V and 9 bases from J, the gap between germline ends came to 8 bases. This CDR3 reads CASSRSSEQFF. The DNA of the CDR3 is TGTGCCAGCAGCCGGAGCAGTGAGCAGTTCTTC.

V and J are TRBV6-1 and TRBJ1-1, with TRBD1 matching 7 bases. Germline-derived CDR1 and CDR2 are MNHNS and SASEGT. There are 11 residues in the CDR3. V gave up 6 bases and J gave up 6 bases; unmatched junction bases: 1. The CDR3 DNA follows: TGTGCCAGCAGGGACAGGCCTGAAGCTTTCTTT. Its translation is CASRDRPEAFF.

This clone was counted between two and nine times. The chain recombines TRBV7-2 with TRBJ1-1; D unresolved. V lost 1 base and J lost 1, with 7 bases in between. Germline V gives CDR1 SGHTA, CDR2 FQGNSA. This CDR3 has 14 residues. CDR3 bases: TGTGCCAGCAGCTTAGAGGGTGCGAACACTGAAGCTTTCTTT. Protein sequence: CASSLEGANTEAFF.

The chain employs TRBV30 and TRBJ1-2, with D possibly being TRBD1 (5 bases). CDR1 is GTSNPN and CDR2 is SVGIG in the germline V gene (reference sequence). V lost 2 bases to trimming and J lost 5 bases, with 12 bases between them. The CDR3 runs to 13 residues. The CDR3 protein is CAWSWRGAYGYTF. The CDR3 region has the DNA TGTGCCTGGAGTTGGAGAGGGGCTTATGGCTACACCTTC.

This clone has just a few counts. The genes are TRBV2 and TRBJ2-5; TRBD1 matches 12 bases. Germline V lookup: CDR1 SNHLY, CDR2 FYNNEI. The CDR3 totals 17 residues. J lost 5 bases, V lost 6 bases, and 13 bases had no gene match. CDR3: CASRPIPGQGAWETQYF. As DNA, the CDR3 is TGTGCCAGCAGACCCATCCCGGGACAGGGGGCATGGGAGACCCAGTACTTC.

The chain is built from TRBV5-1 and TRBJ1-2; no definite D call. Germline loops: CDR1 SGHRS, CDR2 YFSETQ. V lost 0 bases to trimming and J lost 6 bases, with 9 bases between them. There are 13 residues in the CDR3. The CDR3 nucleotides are TGCGCCAGCAGCTTGGGGGAGATGGATGGCTACACCTTC. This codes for CASSLGEMDGYTF.

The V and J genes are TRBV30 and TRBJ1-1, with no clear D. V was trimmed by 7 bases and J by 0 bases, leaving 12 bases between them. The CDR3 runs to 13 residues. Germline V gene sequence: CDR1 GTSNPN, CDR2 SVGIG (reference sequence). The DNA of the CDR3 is TGTGCCTTGAGATTCGGGATGAACACTGAAGCTTTCTTT. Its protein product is CALRFGMNTEAFF.

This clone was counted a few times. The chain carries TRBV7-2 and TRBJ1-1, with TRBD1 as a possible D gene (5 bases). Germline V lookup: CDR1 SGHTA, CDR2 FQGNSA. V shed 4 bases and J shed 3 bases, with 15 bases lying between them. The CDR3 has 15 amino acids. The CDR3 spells CASSSRTIGHTEAFF. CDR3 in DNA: TGTGCCAGCAGCTCTAGGACAATAGGCCACACTGAAGCTTTCTTT.

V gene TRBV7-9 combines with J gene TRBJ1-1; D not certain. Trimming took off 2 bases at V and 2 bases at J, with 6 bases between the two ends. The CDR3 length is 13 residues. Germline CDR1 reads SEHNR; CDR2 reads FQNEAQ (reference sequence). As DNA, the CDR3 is TGTGCCAGCAGCTTAAGCCTCAACACTGAAGCTTTCTTT. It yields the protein CASSLSLNTEAFF.